This T cell receptor (beta chain) was retrieved from a study of regulatory T cells in long-lasting Graves disease. Time point reported: persistent/refractory GD, antithyroid drugs over 5 years with positive TRAb. The TCR library was made from RNA that had been extracted from PBMCs in TRIzol. Graves' disease diagnoses used American Thyroid Association guidelines. Arm-PCR of CDR3 regions and iRepertoire HTBI primers were the basis on which TCR beta libraries were built. MiXCR was run by TCRdb on the multiplex PCR reads, yielding one entry per CDR3 protein. The profile shows roughly 400,000 distinct CDR3 sequences, 20% to 25% of them singletons. This clonotype was observed many times. Looked up from germline, CDR1 is MDHEN and CDR2 is SYDVKM. This CDR3 comprises 17 residues. Deletions cut 3 bases from V and 0 bases from J, with 17 bases between.

V and J are TRBV28 and TRBJ1-1; no reliable D call. The material was peripheral blood mononuclear cells (PBMCs), obtained when the disease was refractory, from a patient treated with antithyroid drugs. This receptor was taken from a female donor with Graves disease. CDR3 region: CASSFNSGRPLNTEAFF. CDR3 sequence (DNA): TGTGCCAGCAGTTTTAATTCGGGGAGGCCCCTGAACACTGAAGCTTTCTTT. Complete variable domain (other parts from reference TRBV28 and TRBJ1-1): DVKVTQSSRYLVKRTGEKVFLECVQDMDHENMFWYRQDPGLGLRLIYFSYDVKMKEKGDIPEGYSVSREKKERFSLILESASTNQTSMYLCASSFNSGRPLNTEAFFGQGTRLTVV.